A single sample is the source of the 26 T cell receptor beta chains below, sequenced in a study of regulatory T cells in long-lasting Graves disease. Time point of the sample: newly diagnosed GD, antithyroid drugs for less than 3 months. The TCR library was made from RNA extracted from PBMCs. For TCR beta, libraries came from iRepertoire HTBI primers and Arm-PCR of CDR3 regions. TCRdb ran MiXCR on the multiplex PCR reads and lists one entry per CDR3 protein. The sample consists of about 540,000 distinct CDR3 sequences, approximately 15% of them appearing once. This sample also belongs to another study, concerning T cells in Graves' hyperthyroidism and ophthalmopathy.

The specimen comprised peripheral blood mononuclear cells (PBMCs), sampled at new diagnosis, from a patient treated with antithyroid drugs. Receptors originate from a man aged 25 to 40 with Graves disease.

The V call is TRBV6-1, the J call TRBJ2-7; D unresolved. The CDR3 extends over 13 amino acids. Trimming left V 5 bases short and J 5 bases short, with 13 bases between. The germline V gene encodes CDR1 MNHNS and CDR2 SASEGT. The CDR3 here is CASSQQQAHEQYF. CDR3 nucleotide sequence: TGTGCCAGCAGTCAACAACAAGCCCACGAGCAGTACTTC.

The sample holds many counts of this clonotype. The chain has TRBV20-1 and TRBJ2-3; D may correspond to TRBD1 or TRBD2 (5 bases each). Trimming shortened V by 3 bases and J by 4 bases, and 8 bases separated the two germline ends. This CDR3 region has 12 residues. Per the germline V gene, CDR1 is DFQATT and CDR2 is SNEGSKA (reference sequence). CDR3 protein: CSARRGADTQYF. The CDR3 region has the DNA TGCAGTGCTAGGAGGGGTGCAGATACGCAGTATTTT.

The V and J genes are TRBV28 and TRBJ2-6; D remains ambiguous. The CDR3 is made up of 16 amino acids. V lost 1 base, J lost 0 bases, and 7 bases lay in between. The germline gives CDR1 MDHEN, CDR2 SYDVKM. CDR3 DNA sequence: TGTGCCAGCAGTTTATTTGAACGCTCTGGGGCCAACGTCCTGACTTTC. Protein: CASSLFERSGANVLTF.

This clonotype occurred many times. DNA for the CDR3: TGTGCCAGCAGTTTCTCCCAGACGGGCTACACCTTC. Amino acid sequence: CASSFSQTGYTF. V gene TRBV28 combines with J gene TRBJ1-2; D gene ambiguous. Per germline, CDR1 MDHEN and CDR2 SYDVKM. Trimming removed 3 bases from V and 8 bases from J, with 10 bases in between. The CDR3 has 12 amino acids.

This clonotype has at least ten counts. The chain couples TRBV27 to TRBJ2-7, with D hard to call. The CDR3 sequence is 13 residues long. CDR1 is MNHEY, CDR2 SMNVEV, per germline (reference sequence). V lost 5 bases and J lost 1, with 9 bases in between. The CDR3 nucleotides are TGTGCCAGCAGTCCCCTACTGTCCTACGAGCAGTACTTC. Its protein product is CASSPLLSYEQYF.

This clonotype was observed many times. The chain carries TRBV5-1 and TRBJ2-7, with TRBD1 identical over 9 bases. The CDR3 length is 14 residues. Germline assignment: CDR1 SGHRS and CDR2 YFSETQ. V lost 2 bases and J lost 4; bases outside the gene matches: 4. CDR3 coding DNA: TGCGCCAGCAGCTTCCGGGACAGGGAATACGAGCAGTACTTC. It encodes CASSFRDREYEQYF.

This clonotype has more than one count but fewer than ten. V is TRBV29-1 and J is TRBJ2-7; 13 bases map to TRBD2. Germline trimming cut 4 bases from V and 3 bases from J; bases unmatched to any gene: 12. Germline V gives CDR1 SQVTM, CDR2 ANQGSEA. The CDR3 has 17 residues. In nucleotides, the CDR3 is TGCAGCGTTGGAGGAGGACTAGCGGGAGTATGGGGCTACGAGCAGTACTTC. Protein: CSVGGGLAGVWGYEQYF.

This clonotype was picked up many times. This rearrangement joins TRBV27 to TRBJ2-1; 8 nucleotides match TRBD2. The V segment lost 3 bases and the J segment 5 bases; nucleotides outside the gene matches: 3. Germline CDR1 reads MNHEY; CDR2 reads SMNVEV (reference sequence). The CDR3 is 14 amino acids. CDR3 bases: TGTGCCAGCAGTTTCCCTAGCGGGCACAATGAGCAGTTCTTC. Protein product: CASSFPSGHNEQFF.

There are a few counts of this clonotype. The chain employs TRBV19 and TRBJ2-7; 8 nucleotides align to TRBD1. V dropped 5 bases and J dropped 4; count of bases not matched to a gene: 7. Germline assignment: CDR1 LNHDA and CDR2 SQIVND (reference sequence). The CDR3 has 14 amino acids. CDR3 in DNA: TGTGCCAGTAGTCCTCAGGGGGCGGCATACGAGCAGTACTTC. It encodes CASSPQGAAYEQYF. The full variable domain, with the rest looked up from reference TRBV19 and TRBJ2-7, is DGGITQSPKYLFRKEGQNVTLSCEQNLNHDAMYWYRQDPGQGLRLIYYSQIVNDFQKGDIAEGYSVSREKKESFPLTVTSAQKNPTAFYLCASSPQGAAYEQYFGPGTRLTVT.

This clonotype was observed many times. The gene calls are TRBV13 and TRBJ2-7, with D possibly matching TRBD1 (6 bases). V was clipped by 2 bases and J by 3 bases, with 11 bases between them. Per the germline V gene, CDR1 is PRHDT and CDR2 is FYEKMQ (reference sequence). CDR3 length equals 14 residues. The CDR3 region has the DNA TGTGCCAGCAGCTTATTCGGCAGGGGCTACGAGCAGTACTTC. This translates into CASSLFGRGYEQYF.

This clonotype was seen more than once but under ten times. This chain uses TRBV10-2 with TRBJ1-4; no definite D call. Between the trimmed V and J ends, which lost 0 bases and 8 bases, there was a span of 16 bases. CDR1 and CDR2 (germline): WSHSY, SAAADI. The length of the CDR3 is 16 residues. CDR3 DNA sequence: TGCGCCAGCAGTGAGTCTAGGCGGGGAAAATCCGAAAAACTGTTTTTT. Amino acids: CASSESRRGKSEKLFF.

The chain combines TRBV27 with TRBJ1-4; the D gene is possibly TRBD1 (6 bases). The germline gives CDR1 MNHEY, CDR2 SMNVEV (reference sequence). Trimming removed 6 bases from V and 7 bases from J, with 15 bases in between. The CDR3 is 14 amino acids. The CDR3 region has the DNA TGTGCCAGCAGGTTAGGGGGACGCTTTGAAAAACTGTTTTTT. This codes for CASRLGGRFEKLFF. The full variable domain, with the rest looked up from reference TRBV27 and TRBJ1-4, is EAQVTQNPRYLITVTGKKLTVTCSQNMNHEYMSWYRQDPGLGLRQIYYSMNVEVTDKGDVPEGYKVSRKEKRNFPLILESPSPNQTSLYFCASRLGGRFEKLFFGSGTQLSVL.

V is TRBV19 and J is TRBJ1-1, with D uncertain. This CDR3 is 13 amino acids long. V dropped 5 bases and J dropped 4 bases, with 11 bases sitting between them. Germline V CDR1 and CDR2: LNHDA, SQIVND (reference sequence). The CDR3 DNA sequence: TGTGCCAGTAGTTGGGATCCGGGCACTGAAGCTTTCTTT. Protein: CASSWDPGTEAFF.

As for this clonotype: This may come from a read error, since a much larger clone is one base off. The CDR3 does not end in the conserved phenylalanine or tryptophan, so this is likely a read error. The chain is built from TRBV6-2 or TRBV6-3 and TRBJ2-7; D not certain. The CDR3 length is 14 residues. Germline lookup yields CDR1 MNHEY and CDR2 SVGEGT. Between the trimmed V and J ends, which lost 4 bases and 4 bases, there was a span of 14 bases. This chain's CDR3 is CASSSQTGRYEQYS. Here the CDR3 DNA reads TGTGCCAGCAGTTCACAGACTGGCAGGTACGAGCAGTACTCC.

The CDR3 spells CASSLLGGDNEQFF. The CDR3 DNA reads TGCGCCAGCAGCCTACTAGGCGGCGACAATGAGCAGTTCTTC. The rearrangement joins TRBV5-1 to TRBJ2-1; TRBD2 might be the D (5 bases). Deletions cut 4 bases from V and 5 bases from J, with 13 bases between. This CDR3 comprises 14 residues. The germline CDR1 and CDR2 sequences are SGHRS and YFSETQ.

The rearrangement uses TRBV5-1 and TRBJ2-5; possibly TRBD1 or TRBD2 for D (5 bases each). Between the trimmed V and J ends, which lost 0 bases and 3 bases, there was a span of 12 bases. Germline CDR1 and CDR2: SGHRS and YFSETQ. The CDR3 is made up of 15 amino acids. The CDR3 spells CASSLVSGAEETQYF. Written as DNA, the CDR3 is TGCGCCAGCAGCTTGGTGTCCGGGGCGGAAGAGACCCAGTACTTC.

This clonotype occurred a few times. The chain has TRBV27 and TRBJ2-3; D gene ambiguous. Deletions cut 8 bases from V and 2 bases from J, with 14 bases between. The CDR3 spans 14 residues. Germline CDR1 reads MNHEY; CDR2 reads SMNVEV (reference sequence). The CDR3 is CASPDTAATDTQYF. Written as DNA, the CDR3 is TGTGCCAGCCCTGATACAGCAGCCACAGATACGCAGTATTTT.

In this sample, this clonotype turned up many times. The genes are TRBV10-1 and TRBJ2-2; 8 bases map to TRBD2. Germline V gives CDR1 WNHNN, CDR2 SYGVQD (reference sequence). J gave up 6 bases and V 2 bases, and 5 bases lay outside the gene matches. The CDR3 covers 15 residues. CDR3 nucleotides: TGCGCCAGCAGTGAGGCGGGAGGCTCCCCCGGGGAGCTGTTTTTT. It is translated as CASSEAGGSPGELFF.

At least ten counts were recorded for this clonotype. The chain combines TRBV12-3 or TRBV12-4 with TRBJ2-3, with a tentative D call TRBD2 (5 bases). V lost 1 base, J lost 0 bases, and 8 bases lay in between. The length of the CDR3 is 15 residues. CDR3 nucleotide sequence: TGTGCCAGCAGTTTAGGCAGGACTAGCACAGATACGCAGTATTTT. Translating gives CASSLGRTSTDTQYF.

V and J are TRBV20-1 and TRBJ2-1, with TRBD2 matching 12 bases. Germline lookup yields CDR1 DFQATT and CDR2 SNEGSKA (reference sequence). CDR3 length equals 13 residues. With 5 bases clipped from V and 6 bases from J, the junction kept 2 bases outside the gene matches. CDR3 DNA sequence: TGCAGTGCTCTAGCGGGAGGGGCCAATGAGCAGTTCTTC. Encoded protein: CSALAGGANEQFF.

This sequence joins TRBV25-1 and TRBJ2-1; D gene ambiguous. Trimming took 7 bases from V and 9 from J, leaving 19 bases between them. CDR1 is MGHDK, CDR2 SYGVNS, per germline. The CDR3 loop spans 14 amino acids. DNA of the CDR3: TGTGCCAGCACGATTCCTGACACATGGGGTGAGCAGTTCTTC. Translated, it gives CASTIPDTWGEQFF.

As to this clonotype: A much larger clone lies a single base off, so this may be a read error. The CDR3 coding sequence is TGTGCCTGCAGTTACAGTAGCGATACCACAGATACGCAGTATTTT. Its protein product is CACSYSSDTTDTQYF. The rearrangement joins TRBV6-1 to TRBJ2-3; D might be TRBD2 (5 bases). This CDR3 spans 15 amino acids. Germline-derived CDR1 and CDR2 are MNHNS and SASEGT.

This clonotype has at least ten counts. The chain carries TRBV2 and TRBJ1-2; TRBD1 aligns across 7 bases. The germline gives CDR1 SNHLY, CDR2 FYNNEI. The CDR3 has 12 amino acids. V dropped 5 bases and J dropped 6; count of bases not matched to a gene: 3. The chain's CDR3 is CASSLQGNGYTF. The CDR3, as DNA: TGTGCCAGCAGTCTACAGGGGAATGGCTACACCTTC.

As to this clonotype: The conserved phenylalanine or tryptophan is not found at the CDR3 terminus, so this likely reflects a read error. V and J are TRBV20-1 and TRBJ2-3; a possible D gene is TRBD1 (5 bases). Per germline, CDR1 DFQATT and CDR2 SNEGSKA (reference sequence). Trimming pared 1 base from V and 1 base from J, leaving 24 bases between. The CDR3 has 19 residues. The chain's CDR3 is CSARGSRVYPDGRTDTQYS. The CDR3 bases are TGCAGTGCTAGAGGATCCAGGGTCTACCCCGATGGTCGCACAGATACGCAGTATTCT.

This clonotype was picked up a small number of times. A much more abundant neighbour one base away suggests this may be a read error. V usage is TRBV5-1 and J usage is TRBJ1-5; unclear D gene. Per the germline V gene, CDR1 is SGHRS and CDR2 is YFSETQ. The CDR3 has 14 amino acids. With 7 bases removed from V and 2 bases from J, the gap between germline ends came to 13 bases. The CDR3 loop reads CASGQDGGNQPQHF. CDR3 in DNA: TGCGCCAGCGGCCAGGACGGGGGCAATCAGCCCCAGCATTTT.

This clonotype was detected only a few times. DNA for the CDR3: TGCGCCAGCAGTGAGTCTCTGGCGGGAGGAGCAGATACGCAGTATTTT. Translated: CASSESLAGGADTQYF. The rearrangement uses TRBV10-1 and TRBJ2-3; 8 nucleotides align to TRBD2. CDR1 and CDR2 from the germline V gene are WNHNN and SYGVQD (reference sequence). The J segment lost 4 bases and the V segment lost 0 bases, leaving 6 bases of the junction unmatched. The CDR3 length is 16 residues.